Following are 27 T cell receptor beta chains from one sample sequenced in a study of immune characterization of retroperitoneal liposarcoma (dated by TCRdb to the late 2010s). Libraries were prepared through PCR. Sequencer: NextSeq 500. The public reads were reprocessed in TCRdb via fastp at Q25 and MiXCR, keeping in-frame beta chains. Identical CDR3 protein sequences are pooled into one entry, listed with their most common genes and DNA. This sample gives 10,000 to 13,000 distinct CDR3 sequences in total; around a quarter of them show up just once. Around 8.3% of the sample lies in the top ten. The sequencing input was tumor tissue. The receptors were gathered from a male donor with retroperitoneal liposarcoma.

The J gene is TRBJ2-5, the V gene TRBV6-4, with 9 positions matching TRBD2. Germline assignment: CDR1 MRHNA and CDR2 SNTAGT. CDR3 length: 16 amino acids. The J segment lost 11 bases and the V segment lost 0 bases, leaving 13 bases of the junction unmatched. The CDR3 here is CASSDSAGSGSNEQYF. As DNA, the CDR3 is TGTGCCAGCAGTGACTCGGCGGGTAGCGGGAGCAATGAGCAGTACTTC.

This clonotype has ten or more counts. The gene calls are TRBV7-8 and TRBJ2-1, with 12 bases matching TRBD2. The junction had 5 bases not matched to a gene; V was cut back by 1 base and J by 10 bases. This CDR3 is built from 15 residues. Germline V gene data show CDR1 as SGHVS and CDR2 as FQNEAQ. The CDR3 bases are TGTGCCAGCAGCTTAGAGGGACTAGCGGGTTGGGAGCAGTTCTTC. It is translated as CASSLEGLAGWEQFF.

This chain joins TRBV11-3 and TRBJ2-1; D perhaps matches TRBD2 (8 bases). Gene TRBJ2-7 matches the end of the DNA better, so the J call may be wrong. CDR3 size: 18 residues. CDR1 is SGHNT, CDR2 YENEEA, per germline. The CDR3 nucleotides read TGTGCCAGCAGCCGTTCCACAGGGGCTAGCGGGTCACAAGATGAGCAGTACTTC. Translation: CASSRSTGASGSQDEQYF.

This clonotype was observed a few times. CDR3 region: CASSLVPGEQFF. The CDR3 nucleotides are TGTGCCAGCAGTTTAGTGCCGGGGGAGCAGTTCTTC. V usage is TRBV12-3 or TRBV12-4 and J usage is TRBJ2-1, with a tentative D call TRBD2 (5 bases). The CDR3 sequence is 12 residues long. The V gene lost 1 base and the J gene lost 10 bases, with 8 bases spanning the gap.

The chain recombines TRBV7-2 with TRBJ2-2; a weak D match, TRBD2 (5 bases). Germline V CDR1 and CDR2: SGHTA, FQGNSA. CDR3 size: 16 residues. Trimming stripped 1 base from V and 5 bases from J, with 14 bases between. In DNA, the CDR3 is TGTGCCAGCAGCTTAGAGTCCGGGATTAGGACCGGGGAGCTGTTTTTT. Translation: CASSLESGIRTGELFF.

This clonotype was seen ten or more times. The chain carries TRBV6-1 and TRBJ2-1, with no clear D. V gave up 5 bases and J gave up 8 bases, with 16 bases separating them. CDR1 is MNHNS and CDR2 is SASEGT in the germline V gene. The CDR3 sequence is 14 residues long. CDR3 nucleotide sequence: TGTGCCAGCAGTTATAGTGGGGATTACGATGAGCAGTTCTTC. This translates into CASSYSGDYDEQFF.

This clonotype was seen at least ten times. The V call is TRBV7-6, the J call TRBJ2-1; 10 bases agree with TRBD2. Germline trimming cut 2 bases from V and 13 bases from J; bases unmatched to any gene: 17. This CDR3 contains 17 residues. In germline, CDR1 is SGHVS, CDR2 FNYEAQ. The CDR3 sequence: CASSLSVASGSVETQFF. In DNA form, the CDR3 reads TGTGCCAGCAGCTTAAGTGTGGCTAGCGGGAGTGTAGAGACCCAGTTCTTC.

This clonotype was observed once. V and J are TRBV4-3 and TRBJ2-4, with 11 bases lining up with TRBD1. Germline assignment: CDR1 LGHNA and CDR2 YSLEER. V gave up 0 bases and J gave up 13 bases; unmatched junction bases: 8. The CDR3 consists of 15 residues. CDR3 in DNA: TGCGCCAGCAGCCAAGAGGGACAGGGGGTTCGTGAGCAGTACTTC. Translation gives CASSQEGQGVREQYF.

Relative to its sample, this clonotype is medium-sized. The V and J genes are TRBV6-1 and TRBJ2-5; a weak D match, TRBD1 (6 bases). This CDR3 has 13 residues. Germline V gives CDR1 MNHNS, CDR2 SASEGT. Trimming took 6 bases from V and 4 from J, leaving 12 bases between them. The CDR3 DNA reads TGTGCCAGCAGAAGCGGACAGTTAGAGACCCAGTACTTC. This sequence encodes CASRSGQLETQYF.

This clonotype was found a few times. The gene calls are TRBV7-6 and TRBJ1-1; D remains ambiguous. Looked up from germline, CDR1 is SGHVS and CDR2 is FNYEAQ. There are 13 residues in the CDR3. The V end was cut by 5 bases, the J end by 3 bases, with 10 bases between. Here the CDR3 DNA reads TGTGCCAGCAGCGCCCGGCCTGACACTGAAGCTTTCTTT. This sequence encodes CASSARPDTEAFF. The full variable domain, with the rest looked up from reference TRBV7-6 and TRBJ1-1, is GAGVSQSPRYKVTKRGQDVALRCDPISGHVSLYWYRQALGQGPEFLTYFNYEAQQDKSGLPNDRFSAERPEGSISTLTIQRTEQRDSAMYRCASSARPDTEAFFGQGTRLTVV.

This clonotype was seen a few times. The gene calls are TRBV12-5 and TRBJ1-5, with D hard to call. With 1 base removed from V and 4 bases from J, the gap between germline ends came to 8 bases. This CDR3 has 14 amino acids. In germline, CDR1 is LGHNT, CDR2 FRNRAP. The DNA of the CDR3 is TGTGCTAGTGGTTTGGGTGGGAGGAATCAGCCCCAGCATTTT. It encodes CASGLGGRNQPQHF.

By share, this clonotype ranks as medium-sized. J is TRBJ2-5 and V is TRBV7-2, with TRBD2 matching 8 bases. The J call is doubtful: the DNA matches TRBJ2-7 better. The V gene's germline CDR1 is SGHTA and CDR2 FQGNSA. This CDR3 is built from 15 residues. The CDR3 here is CASSPWPRGGLEQYF. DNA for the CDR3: TGTGCCAGCAGCCCTTGGCCTCGGGGGGGGCTCGAGCAGTACTTC.

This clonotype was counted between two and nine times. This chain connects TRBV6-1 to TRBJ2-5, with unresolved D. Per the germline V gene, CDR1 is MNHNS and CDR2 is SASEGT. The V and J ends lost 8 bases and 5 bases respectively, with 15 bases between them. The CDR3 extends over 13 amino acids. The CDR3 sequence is CASLLGWRETQYF. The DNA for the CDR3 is TGTGCCAGCCTTCTAGGCTGGCGGGAGACCCAGTACTTC.

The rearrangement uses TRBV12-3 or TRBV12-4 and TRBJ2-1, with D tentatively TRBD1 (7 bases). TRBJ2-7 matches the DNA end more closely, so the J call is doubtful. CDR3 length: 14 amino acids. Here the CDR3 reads CASSLQGGCYEQYF. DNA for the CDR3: TGTGCCAGCAGTTTGCAGGGGGGATGCTACGAGCAGTACTTC.

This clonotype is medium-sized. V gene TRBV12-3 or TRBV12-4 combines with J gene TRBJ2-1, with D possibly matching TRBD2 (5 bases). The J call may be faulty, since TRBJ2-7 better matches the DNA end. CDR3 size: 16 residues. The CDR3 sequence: CASSPDSPVGVYEQYF. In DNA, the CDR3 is TGTGCCAGCAGCCCCGATTCGCCGGTCGGGGTTTACGAGCAGTACTTC.

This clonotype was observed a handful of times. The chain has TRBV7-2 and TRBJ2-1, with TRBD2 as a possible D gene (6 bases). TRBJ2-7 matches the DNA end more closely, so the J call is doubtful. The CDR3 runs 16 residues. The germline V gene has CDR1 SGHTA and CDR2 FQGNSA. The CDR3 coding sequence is TGTGCCAGCAGCTTGGAGGGCCTGAGCTCCTACAATGAGCAGTACTTC. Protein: CASSLEGLSSYNEQYF.

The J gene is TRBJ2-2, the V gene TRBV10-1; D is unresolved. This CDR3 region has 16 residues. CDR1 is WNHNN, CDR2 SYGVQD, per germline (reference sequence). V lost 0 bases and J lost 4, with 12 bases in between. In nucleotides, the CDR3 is TGCGCCAGCAGTGAGTCGGGCGGTCCGGGCACCGGGGAGCTGTTTTTT. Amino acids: CASSESGGPGTGELFF.

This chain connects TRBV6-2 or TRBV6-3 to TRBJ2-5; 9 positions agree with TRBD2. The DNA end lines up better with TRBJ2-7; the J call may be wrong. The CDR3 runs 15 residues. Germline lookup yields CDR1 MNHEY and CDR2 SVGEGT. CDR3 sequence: CASSLSGGLSDEQYF. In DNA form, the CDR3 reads TGTGCCAGCAGCCTTAGCGGGGGCCTATCCGACGAGCAGTACTTC.

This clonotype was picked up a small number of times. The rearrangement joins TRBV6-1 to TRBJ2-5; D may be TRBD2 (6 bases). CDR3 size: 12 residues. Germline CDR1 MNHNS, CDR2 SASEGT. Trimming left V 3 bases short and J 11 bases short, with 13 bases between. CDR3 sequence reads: CASSDWGDEQYF. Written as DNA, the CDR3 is TGTGCCAGCAGTGATTGGGGGGATGAGCAGTACTTC.

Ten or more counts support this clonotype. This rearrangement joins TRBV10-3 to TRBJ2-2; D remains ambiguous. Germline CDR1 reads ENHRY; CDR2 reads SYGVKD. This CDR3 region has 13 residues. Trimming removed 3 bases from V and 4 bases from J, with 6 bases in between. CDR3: CAISDWSTGELFF. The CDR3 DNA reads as TGTGCCATCAGTGATTGGAGCACCGGGGAGCTGTTTTTT.

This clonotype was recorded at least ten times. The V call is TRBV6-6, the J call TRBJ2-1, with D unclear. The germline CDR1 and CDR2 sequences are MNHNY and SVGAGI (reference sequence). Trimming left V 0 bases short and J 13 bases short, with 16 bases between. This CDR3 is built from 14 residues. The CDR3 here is CASSYSATRRTQFF. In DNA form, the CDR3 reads TGTGCCAGCAGTTACTCGGCCACTCGGCGGACCCAGTTCTTC.

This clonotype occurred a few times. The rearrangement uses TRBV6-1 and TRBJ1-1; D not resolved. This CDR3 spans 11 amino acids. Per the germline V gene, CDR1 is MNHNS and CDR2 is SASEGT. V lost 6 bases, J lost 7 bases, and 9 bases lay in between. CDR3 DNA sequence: TGTGCCAGCAGCCACAACCTTGAAGCTTTCTTT. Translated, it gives CASSHNLEAFF.

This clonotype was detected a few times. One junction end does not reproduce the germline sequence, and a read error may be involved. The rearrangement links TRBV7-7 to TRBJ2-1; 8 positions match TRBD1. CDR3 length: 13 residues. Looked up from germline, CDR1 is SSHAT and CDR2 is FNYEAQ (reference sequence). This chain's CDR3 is CASSLGQGYEQFF. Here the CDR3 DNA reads TGTGCTAGCAGCTTAGGACAGGGCTACGAGCAGTTCTTC.

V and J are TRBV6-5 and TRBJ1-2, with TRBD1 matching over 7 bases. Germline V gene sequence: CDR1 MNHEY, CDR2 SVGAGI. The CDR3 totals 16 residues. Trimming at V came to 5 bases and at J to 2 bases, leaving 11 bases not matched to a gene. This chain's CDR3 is CASSMLRQGRNYGYTF. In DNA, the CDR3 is TGTGCCAGCAGTATGCTAAGACAGGGCCGCAACTATGGCTACACCTTC.

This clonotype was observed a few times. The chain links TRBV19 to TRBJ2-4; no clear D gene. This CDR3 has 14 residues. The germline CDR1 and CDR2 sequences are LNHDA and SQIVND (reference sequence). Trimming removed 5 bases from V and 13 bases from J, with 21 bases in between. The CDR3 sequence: CASSPRHPTGEQYF. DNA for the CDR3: TGTGCCAGTAGTCCCAGACACCCAACGGGTGAGCAGTACTTC.

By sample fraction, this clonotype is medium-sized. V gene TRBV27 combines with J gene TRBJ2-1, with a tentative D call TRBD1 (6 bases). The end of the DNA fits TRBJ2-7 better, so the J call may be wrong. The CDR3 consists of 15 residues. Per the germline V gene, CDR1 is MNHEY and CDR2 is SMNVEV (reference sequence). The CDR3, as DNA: TGTGCCAGCATGGTCTCCAGGGGTGGTCTCAATGAGCAGTACTTC. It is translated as CASMVSRGGLNEQYF.

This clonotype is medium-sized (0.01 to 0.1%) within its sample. The CDR3 loop is CASSLARAAHYGYTF. The DNA for the CDR3 is TGTGCCAGCAGCTTAGCGCGGGCAGCCCACTATGGCTACACCTTC. The chain couples TRBV7-2 to TRBJ1-2; D unclear. CDR1 is SGHTA, CDR2 FQGNSA, per germline. This CDR3 is 15 amino acids long. V dropped 0 bases and J dropped 3 bases, with 11 bases sitting between them.